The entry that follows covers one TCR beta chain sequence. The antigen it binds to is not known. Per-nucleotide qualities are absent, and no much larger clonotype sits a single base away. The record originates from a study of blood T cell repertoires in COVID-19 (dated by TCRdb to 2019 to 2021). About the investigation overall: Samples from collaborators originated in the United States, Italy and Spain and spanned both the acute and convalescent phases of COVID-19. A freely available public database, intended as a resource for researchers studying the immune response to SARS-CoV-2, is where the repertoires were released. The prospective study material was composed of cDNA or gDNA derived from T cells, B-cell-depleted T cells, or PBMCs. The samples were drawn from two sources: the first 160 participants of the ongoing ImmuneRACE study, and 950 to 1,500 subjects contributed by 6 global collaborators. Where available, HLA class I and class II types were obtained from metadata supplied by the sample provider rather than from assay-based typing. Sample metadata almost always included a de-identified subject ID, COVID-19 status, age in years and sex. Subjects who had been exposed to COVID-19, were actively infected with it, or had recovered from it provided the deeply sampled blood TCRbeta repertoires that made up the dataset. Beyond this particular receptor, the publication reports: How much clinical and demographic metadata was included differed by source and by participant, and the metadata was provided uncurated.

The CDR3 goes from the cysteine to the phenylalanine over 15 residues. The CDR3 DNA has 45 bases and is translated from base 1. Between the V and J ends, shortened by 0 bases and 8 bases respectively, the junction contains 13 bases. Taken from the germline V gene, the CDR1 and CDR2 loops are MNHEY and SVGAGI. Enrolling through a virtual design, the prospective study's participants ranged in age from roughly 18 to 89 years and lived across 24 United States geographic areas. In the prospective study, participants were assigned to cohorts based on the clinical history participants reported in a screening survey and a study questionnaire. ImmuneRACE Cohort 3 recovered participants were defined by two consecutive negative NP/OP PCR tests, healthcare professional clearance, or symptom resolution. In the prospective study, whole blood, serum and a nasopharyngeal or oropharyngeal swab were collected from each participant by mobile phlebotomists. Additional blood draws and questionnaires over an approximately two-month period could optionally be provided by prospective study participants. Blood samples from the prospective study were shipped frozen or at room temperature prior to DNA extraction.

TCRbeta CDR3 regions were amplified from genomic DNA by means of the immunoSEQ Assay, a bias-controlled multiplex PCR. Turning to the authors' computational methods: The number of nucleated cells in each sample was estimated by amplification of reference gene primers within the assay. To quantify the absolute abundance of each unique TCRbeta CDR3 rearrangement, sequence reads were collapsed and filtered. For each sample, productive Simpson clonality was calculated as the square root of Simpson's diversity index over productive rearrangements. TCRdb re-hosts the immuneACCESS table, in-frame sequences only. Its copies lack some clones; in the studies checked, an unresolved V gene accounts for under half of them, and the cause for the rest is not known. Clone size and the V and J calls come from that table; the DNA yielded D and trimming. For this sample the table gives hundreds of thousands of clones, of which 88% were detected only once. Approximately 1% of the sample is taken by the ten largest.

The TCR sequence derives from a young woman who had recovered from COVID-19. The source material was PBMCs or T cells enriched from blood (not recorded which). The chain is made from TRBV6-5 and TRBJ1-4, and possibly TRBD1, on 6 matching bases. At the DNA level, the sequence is TGTGCCAGCAGTTACTCGACAGGCCTCGACGAAAAACTGTTTTTT. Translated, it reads CASSYSTGLDEKLFF.